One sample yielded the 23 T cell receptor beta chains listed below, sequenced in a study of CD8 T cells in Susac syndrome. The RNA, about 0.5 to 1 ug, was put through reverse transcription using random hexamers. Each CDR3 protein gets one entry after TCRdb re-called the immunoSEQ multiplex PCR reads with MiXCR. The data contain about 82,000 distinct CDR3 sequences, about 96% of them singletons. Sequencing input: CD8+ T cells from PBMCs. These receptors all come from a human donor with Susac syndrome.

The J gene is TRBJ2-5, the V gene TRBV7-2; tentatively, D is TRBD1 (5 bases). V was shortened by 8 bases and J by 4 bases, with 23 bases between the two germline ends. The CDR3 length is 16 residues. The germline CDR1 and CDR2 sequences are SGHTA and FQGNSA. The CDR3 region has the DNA TGTGCCAGCTCAGTGTTCCCGCAGGGTGGCGGAGAGACCCAGTACTTC. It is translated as CASSVFPQGGGETQYF.

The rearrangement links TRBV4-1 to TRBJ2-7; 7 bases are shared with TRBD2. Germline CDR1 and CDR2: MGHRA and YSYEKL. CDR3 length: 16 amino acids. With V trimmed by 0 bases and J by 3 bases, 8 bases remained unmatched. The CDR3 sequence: CASSQELGGIYYEQYF. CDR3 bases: TGCGCCAGCAGCCAAGAATTGGGGGGGATTTACTACGAGCAGTACTTC.

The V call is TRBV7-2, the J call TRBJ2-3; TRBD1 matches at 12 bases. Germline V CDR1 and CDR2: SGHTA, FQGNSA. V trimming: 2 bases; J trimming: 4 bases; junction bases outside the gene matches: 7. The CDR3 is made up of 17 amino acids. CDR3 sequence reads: CASSLSGTGGFSDTQYF. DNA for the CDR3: TGTGCCAGCAGCTTATCAGGGACAGGGGGCTTCTCAGATACGCAGTATTTT.

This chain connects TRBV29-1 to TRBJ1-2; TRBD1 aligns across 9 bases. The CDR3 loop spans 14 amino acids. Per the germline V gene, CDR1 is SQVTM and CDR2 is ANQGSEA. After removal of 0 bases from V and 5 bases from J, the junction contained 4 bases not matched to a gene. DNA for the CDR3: TGCAGCGTTGAAGATGGGACAGGGAGATATGGCTACACCTTC. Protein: CSVEDGTGRYGYTF.

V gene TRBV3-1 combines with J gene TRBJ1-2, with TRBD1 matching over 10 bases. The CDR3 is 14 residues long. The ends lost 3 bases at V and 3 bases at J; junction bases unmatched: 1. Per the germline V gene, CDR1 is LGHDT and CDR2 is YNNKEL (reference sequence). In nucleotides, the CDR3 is TGTGCCAGCAGCCACGGGACAGGGGACTATGGCTACACCTTC. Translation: CASSHGTGDYGYTF.

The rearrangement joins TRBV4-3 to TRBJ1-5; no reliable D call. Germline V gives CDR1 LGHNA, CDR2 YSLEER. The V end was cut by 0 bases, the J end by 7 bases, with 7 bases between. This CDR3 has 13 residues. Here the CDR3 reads CASSQDGWQPQHF. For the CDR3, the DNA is TGCGCCAGCAGCCAAGATGGGTGGCAGCCCCAGCATTTT.

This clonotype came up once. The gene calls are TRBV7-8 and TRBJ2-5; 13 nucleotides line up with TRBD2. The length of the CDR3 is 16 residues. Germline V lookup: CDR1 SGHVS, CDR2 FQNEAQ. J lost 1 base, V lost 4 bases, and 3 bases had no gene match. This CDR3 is CASSSRTSGGQETQYF. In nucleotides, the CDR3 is TGTGCCAGCAGCTCCAGGACTAGCGGGGGCCAAGAGACCCAGTACTTC.

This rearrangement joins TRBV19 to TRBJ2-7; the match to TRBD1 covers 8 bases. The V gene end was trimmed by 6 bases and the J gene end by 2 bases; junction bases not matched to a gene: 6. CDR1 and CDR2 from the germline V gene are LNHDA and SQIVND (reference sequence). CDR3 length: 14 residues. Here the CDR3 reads CASSRRGHTYEQYF. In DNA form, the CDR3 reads TGTGCCAGTAGCCGCAGGGGGCATACCTACGAGCAGTACTTC.

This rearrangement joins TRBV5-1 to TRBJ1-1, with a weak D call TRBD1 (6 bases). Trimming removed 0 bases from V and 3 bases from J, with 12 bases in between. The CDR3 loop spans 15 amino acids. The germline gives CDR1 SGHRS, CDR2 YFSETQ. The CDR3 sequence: CASSLEDSRDTEAFF. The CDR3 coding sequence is TGCGCCAGCAGCTTGGAGGACAGCCGGGACACTGAAGCTTTCTTT.

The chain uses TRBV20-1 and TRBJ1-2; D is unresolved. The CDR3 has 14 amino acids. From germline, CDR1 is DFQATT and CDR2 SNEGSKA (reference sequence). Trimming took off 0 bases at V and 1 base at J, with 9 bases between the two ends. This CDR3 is CSAREPGSNYGYTF. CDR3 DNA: TGCAGTGCTAGAGAACCGGGAAGTAACTATGGCTACACCTTC.

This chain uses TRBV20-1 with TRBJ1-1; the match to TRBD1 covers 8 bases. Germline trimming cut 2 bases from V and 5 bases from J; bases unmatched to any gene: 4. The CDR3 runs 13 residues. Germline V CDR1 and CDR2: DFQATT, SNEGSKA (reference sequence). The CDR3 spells CSARRTGKTEAFF. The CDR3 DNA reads TGCAGTGCTAGACGGACAGGGAAGACTGAAGCTTTCTTT.

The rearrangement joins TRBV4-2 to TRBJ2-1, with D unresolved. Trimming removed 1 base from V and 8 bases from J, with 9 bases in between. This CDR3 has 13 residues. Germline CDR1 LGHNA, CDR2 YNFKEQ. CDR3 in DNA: TGTGCCAGCAGCCAAGCCCCCCGGGATGAGCAGTTCTTC. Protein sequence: CASSQAPRDEQFF.

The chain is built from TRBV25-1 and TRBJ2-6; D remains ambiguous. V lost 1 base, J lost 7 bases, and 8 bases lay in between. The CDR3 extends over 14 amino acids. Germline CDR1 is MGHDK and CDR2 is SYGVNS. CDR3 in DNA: TGTGCCAGCAGTGAATCAGCAACAGCCAACGTCCTGACTTTC. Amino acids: CASSESATANVLTF.

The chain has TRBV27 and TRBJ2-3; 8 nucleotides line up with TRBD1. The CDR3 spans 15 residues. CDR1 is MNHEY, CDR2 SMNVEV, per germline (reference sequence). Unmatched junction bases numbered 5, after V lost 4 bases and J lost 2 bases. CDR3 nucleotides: TGTGCCAGCAGTTCGATGGACAGGGCCACAGATACGCAGTATTTT. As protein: CASSSMDRATDTQYF.

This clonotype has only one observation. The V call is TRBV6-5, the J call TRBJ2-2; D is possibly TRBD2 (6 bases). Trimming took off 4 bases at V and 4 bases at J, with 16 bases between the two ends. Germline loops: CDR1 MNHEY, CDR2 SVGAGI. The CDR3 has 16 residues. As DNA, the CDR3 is TGTGCCAGCAGTTCCCCCTCTAGGGAGGCCACCGGGGAGCTGTTTTTT. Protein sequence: CASSSPSREATGELFF.

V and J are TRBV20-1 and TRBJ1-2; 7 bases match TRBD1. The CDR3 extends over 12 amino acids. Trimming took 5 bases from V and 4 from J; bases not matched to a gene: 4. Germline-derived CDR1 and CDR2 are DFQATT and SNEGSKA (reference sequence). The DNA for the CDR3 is TGCAGTGCTGACGGGGACAGCTATGGCTACACCTTC. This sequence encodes CSADGDSYGYTF.

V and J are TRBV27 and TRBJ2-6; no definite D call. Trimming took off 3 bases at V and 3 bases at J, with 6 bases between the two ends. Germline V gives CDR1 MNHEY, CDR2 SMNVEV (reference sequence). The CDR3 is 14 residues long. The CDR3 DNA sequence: TGTGCCAGCAGTTTTCGCAGTGGGGCCAACGTCCTGACTTTC. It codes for CASSFRSGANVLTF.

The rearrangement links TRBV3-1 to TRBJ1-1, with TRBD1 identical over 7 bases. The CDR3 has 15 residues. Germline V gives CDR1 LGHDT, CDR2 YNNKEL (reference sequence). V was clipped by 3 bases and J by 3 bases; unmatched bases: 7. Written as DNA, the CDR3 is TGTGCCAGCAGCCATCAGACAGGGTGGTACACTGAAGCTTTCTTT. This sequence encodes CASSHQTGWYTEAFF. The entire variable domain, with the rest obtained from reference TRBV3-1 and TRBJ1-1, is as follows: DTAVSQTPKYLVTQMGNDKSIKCEQNLGHDTMYWYKQDSKKFLKIMFSYNNKELIINETVPNRFSPKSPDKAHLNLHINSLELGDSAVYFCASSHQTGWYTEAFFGQGTRLTVV.

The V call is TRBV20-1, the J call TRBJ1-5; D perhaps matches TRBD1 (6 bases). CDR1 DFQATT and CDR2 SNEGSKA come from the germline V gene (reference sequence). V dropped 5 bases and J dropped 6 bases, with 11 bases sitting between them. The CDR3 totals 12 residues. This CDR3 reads CSAFQGSQPQHF. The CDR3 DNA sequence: TGCAGTGCTTTCCAGGGGAGTCAGCCCCAGCATTTT.

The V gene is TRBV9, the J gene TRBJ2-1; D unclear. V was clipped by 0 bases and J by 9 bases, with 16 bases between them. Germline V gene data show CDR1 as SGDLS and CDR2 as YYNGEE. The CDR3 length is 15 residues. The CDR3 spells CASSVESMRISEQFF. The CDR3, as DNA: TGTGCCAGCAGCGTAGAATCGATGAGGATATCTGAGCAGTTCTTC.

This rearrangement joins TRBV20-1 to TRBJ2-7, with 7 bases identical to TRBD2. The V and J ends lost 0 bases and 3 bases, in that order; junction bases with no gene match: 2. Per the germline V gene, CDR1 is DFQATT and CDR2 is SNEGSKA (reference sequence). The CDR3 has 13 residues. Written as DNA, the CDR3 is TGCAGTGCTAGAGATGCGGGGGTCTACGAGCAGTACTTC. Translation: CSARDAGVYEQYF.

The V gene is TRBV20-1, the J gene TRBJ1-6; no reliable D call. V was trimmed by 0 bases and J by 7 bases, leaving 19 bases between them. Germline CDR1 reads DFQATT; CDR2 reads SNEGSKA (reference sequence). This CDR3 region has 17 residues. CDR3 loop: CSARDPLHGLRNSPLHF. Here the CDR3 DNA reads TGCAGTGCTAGAGATCCCCTCCACGGCTTACGAAATTCACCCCTCCACTTT.

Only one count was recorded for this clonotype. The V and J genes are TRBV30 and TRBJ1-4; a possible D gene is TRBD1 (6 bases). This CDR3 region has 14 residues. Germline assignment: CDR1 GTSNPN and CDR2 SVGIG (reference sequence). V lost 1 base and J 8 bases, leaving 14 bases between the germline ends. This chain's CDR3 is CAWSDHRAGEKLFF. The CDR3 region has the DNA TGTGCCTGGAGTGATCACAGGGCAGGCGAAAAACTGTTTTTT.